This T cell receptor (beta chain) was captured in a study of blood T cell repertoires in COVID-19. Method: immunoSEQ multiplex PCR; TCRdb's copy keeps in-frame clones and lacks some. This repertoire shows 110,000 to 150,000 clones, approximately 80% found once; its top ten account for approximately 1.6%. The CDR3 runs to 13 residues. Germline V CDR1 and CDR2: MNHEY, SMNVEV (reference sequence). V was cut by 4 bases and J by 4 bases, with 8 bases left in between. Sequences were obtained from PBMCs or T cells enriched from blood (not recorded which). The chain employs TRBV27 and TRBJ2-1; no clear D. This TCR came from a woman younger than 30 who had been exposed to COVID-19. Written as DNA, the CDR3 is TGTGCCAGCAGTTCAAACTGGTACAATGAGCAGTTCTTC. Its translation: CASSSNWYNEQFF.